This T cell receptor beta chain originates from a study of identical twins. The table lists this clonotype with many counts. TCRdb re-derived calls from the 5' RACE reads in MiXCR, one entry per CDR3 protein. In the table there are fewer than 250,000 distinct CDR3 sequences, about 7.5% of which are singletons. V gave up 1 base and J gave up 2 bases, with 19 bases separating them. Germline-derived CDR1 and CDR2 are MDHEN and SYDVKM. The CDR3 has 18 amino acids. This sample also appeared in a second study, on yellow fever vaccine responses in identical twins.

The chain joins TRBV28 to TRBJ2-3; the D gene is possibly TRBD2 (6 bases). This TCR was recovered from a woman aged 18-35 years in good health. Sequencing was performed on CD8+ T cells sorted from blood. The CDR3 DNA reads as TGTGCCAGCAGTTTATTTAGGGACTTGCTAGGGGACACAGATACGCAGTATTTT. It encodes CASSLFRDLLGDTDTQYF.